Listed below are T cell receptor beta chains from one sample, sequenced in a study of T cell clonotyping in hematopoietic cell transplantation. Repertoires were generated with immunoSEQ multiplex PCR, while TCRdb's copy carries only in-frame clones and drops some. This table has around 25,000 clones, 84% appearing once. This material consisted of peripheral blood mononuclear cells, taken before stem cell transplant. All receptors come from a woman aged 55-69 years with acute myeloid leukemia. Some clones in this sample may be carry-over from other donors' samples. The CDR3 runs from the conserved cysteine through the conserved F or W. The order of the fields is V gene, clone size, D gene, J gene, CDR3 DNA, CDR3 protein. A D gene is named only where the DNA matches it firmly. Size is stated for part of the rows, as once, few or many counts, or as a class when the clone is expanded.

>TRBV5-8|.|.|TRBJ2-5
TGTGCCAGCAGCTTGGAGGTGAACCGCCAAGAGACCCAGTACTTC
CASSLEVNRQETQYF
>TRBV2|.|TRBD1|TRBJ2-4
TGTGCCAGCAGTGGGGGACAGGGGGTCTTCATTCAGTACTTC
CASSGGQGVFIQYF
>TRBV6-5|once|.|TRBJ2-3
TGTGCCAGCAGTTACGGGTTGGCGGGGCGCACAGATACGCAGTATTTT
CASSYGLAGRTDTQYF
>TRBV19|once|.|TRBJ1-1
TGTGCCGGTCGGTCTGGGGGTGGAGAAAACACTGAAGCTTTCTTT
CAGRSGGGENTEAFF
>TRBV28|.|TRBD1|TRBJ2-1
TGTGCCAGCAGTCATCAGACAGGGTTGACCCTTTACAATGAGCAGTTCTTC
CASSHQTGLTLYNEQFF
>TRBV7-2|.|TRBD1|TRBJ1-2
TGTGCCAGCAGCTTAAGACAGGGCTATGGCTACACCTTC
CASSLRQGYGYTF
>TRBV6-6|.|TRBD1|TRBJ1-6
TGTGCCAGCAGTTACTCAGGACAGGGGAATTCACCCCTCCACTTT
CASSYSGQGNSPLHF
>TRBV6-5|.|TRBD2|TRBJ2-7
TGTGCCAGCAGTTACTCGACTAGCGGGAAGTACGAGCAGTACTTC
CASSYSTSGKYEQYF
>TRBV10-3|once|TRBD2|TRBJ2-7
TGTGCCATCAGTGGAGGACTAGCGGGATCCCTCTACGAGCAGTACTTC
CAISGGLAGSLYEQYF
>TRBV19|.|.|TRBJ1-2
TGTGCCAGTAGCCTGGCTGATCTCGACCCGAACTATGGCTACACCTTC
CASSLADLDPNYGYTF
>TRBV7-2|.|.|TRBJ1-4
TGTGCCAGCAGCTTAGACGAAAAACTGTTTTTT
CASSLDEKLFF
>TRBV28|.|.|TRBJ2-1
TGTGCCAGCAGTTTATCGGGCAGGAGCTCCTACAATGAGCAGTTCTTC
CASSLSGRSSYNEQFF
>TRBV19|once|.|TRBJ2-1
TGTGCCAGTAGTAGTCCCCTAGCGCCCAGCTCCTACAATGAGCAGTTCTTC
CASSSPLAPSSYNEQFF
>TRBV2|.|.|TRBJ2-3
TGTGCCAGCAGTGACCCGGGTCCAATCACAGATACGCAGTATTTT
CASSDPGPITDTQYF
>TRBV7-6|few|.|TRBJ1-3
TGTGCCAGCAGCTTAGAGGGAAACACCATATATTTT
CASSLEGNTIYF
>TRBV10-3|.|.|TRBJ1-1
TGTGCCATCAGTGATGGGATGAACACTGAAGCTTTCTTT
CAISDGMNTEAFF
>TRBV27|.|TRBD2|TRBJ2-7
TGTGCCAGCAGACGCGGGACTAGCGGAGATTCCTACGAGCAGTACTTC
CASRRGTSGDSYEQYF
>TRBV4-1|.|TRBD2|TRBJ2-1
TGCGCCAGCAGCCGCGGACTAGCGGTAGCGAGCTCCTACAATGAGCAGTTCTTC
CASSRGLAVASSYNEQFF
>TRBV27|medium-sized|.|TRBJ2-1
TGTGCCAGCTTCCCCTCTAGCGTAAGGGTGCATGAGCAGTTCTTC
CASFPSSVRVHEQFF